The present entry profiles one T cell receptor (beta chain) with its context. The PCR was carried out with 60 Vbeta primers and 13 Jbeta primers. This table comes from immunoSEQ multiplex PCR, and its TCRdb copy is limited to in-frame clones, with some not included. The repertoire holds 130,000 or so clones, with approximately 87% as singletons. The junction had 5 bases not matched to a gene; V was cut back by 1 base and J by 6 bases. The germline gives CDR1 SGHNT, CDR2 YYREEE (reference sequence). The CDR3 covers 15 residues. The data stem from a study of cytomegalovirus exposure and HLA in healthy donors.

This chain links TRBV5-4 with TRBJ2-2, with TRBD1 matching 8 bases. The receptor was isolated from a woman in her 30s in good health and CMV-seronegative. Sequencing was performed on PBMCs. The CDR3 DNA is TGTGCCAGCAGCTTGCAGGGGGCGCGGCCCGGGGAGCTGTTTTTT. Protein: CASSLQGARPGELFF.